The rows below give T cell receptor beta chains drawn from one sample of a study of CD8 T cells in ankylosing spondylitis. TCRdb reanalysed the 5' RACE reads using MiXCR and keeps one entry per CDR3 protein. The sample includes some 840,000 distinct CDR3 sequences, 12% of them seen just once. The sequencing input was blood, either unsorted or a sorted T cell fraction (not recorded which). The receptors were sampled from a male donor with ankylosing spondylitis. CDR3s include the opening cysteine and the closing phenylalanine or tryptophan. The D gene is left open where the match is weak. Expanded clones are given a class, and other clones once, few, many or no size at all.

len,d_gene,v_gene,j_gene,abundance,CDR3aa,CDR3nt
14,NA,TRBV5-5,TRBJ2-7,NA,CASSFTHGSYEQYF,TGTGCCAGCAGCTTCACTCACGGGTCCTACGAGCAGTACTTC
15,TRBD1,TRBV5-4,TRBJ1-1,few,CASSSPGQGLSDAFF,TGTGCCAGCAGCTCGCCGGGACAGGGTCTCAGTGATGCTTTCTTT
17,NA,TRBV6-5,TRBJ1-6,NA,CASSYASRGDDNSPLHF,TGTGCCAGCAGTTACGCCAGCAGGGGCGATGATAATTCACCCCTCCACTTT
14,NA,TRBV7-2,TRBJ2-7,NA,CASSLILARYEQYF,TGTGCCAGCAGCTTAATCCTAGCTAGGTACGAGCAGTACTTC
14,NA,TRBV21-1,TRBJ1-2,NA,CASGRECVDYGYTF,TGTGCCAGCGGACGGGAGTGTGTAGACTATGGCTACACCTTC
15,NA,TRBV5-6,TRBJ2-1,few,CASSLVQGGWYEQFF,TGTGCCAGCAGCTTGGTGCAGGGTGGGTGGTATGAGCAGTTCTTC
13,NA,TRBV4-3,TRBJ1-3,many,CASSQDILGPIYF,TGCGCCAGCAGCCAAGATATTTTGGGTCCCATATATTTT
15,TRBD1,TRBV5-5,TRBJ2-2,many,CASSSGQGYTGELFF,TGTGCCAGCAGCTCGGGACAGGGGTACACCGGGGAGCTGTTTTTT
14,NA,TRBV5-1,TRBJ2-7,NA,CASSLGQYGYEQYF,TGCGCCAGCAGCCTAGGACAGTACGGCTACGAGCAGTACTTC
13,NA,TRBV7-2,TRBJ2-5,NA,CASSLRNQETQYF,TGTGCCAGCAGCTTAAGGAACCAAGAGACCCAGTACTTC
13,NA,TRBV5-1,TRBJ1-1,many,CASSISRDTEAFF,TGCGCCAGCAGTATTTCTCGAGACACTGAAGCTTTCTTT
16,TRBD1,TRBV7-6,TRBJ2-5,NA,CASSPLGQGGVETQYF,TGTGCCAGCAGCCCCCTGGGACAGGGAGGAGTAGAGACCCAGTACTTC
16,NA,TRBV20-1,TRBJ1-5,few,CSARMLAPQLNQPQHF,TGCAGTGCTAGGATGTTGGCCCCTCAGTTGAATCAGCCCCAGCATTTT
13,TRBD2,TRBV20-1,TRBJ2-1,many,CSGTSGPGNEQFF,TGCAGTGGGACTAGCGGCCCGGGCAATGAGCAGTTCTTC
15,NA,TRBV12-3/TRBV12-4,TRBJ2-1,few,CASSLGALGGNEQFF,TGTGCCAGCAGTTTAGGGGCCCTGGGGGGAAATGAGCAGTTCTTC
14,NA,TRBV12-3/TRBV12-4,TRBJ2-3,NA,CASSSTGRGDTQYF,TGTGCCAGCAGTTCGACAGGGCGGGGAGATACGCAGTATTTT
14,NA,TRBV5-1,TRBJ2-7,NA,CASSSDMVYYEQYF,TGCGCCAGCAGCTCCGACATGGTTTACTACGAGCAGTACTTC
14,TRBD1,TRBV2,TRBJ2-3,NA,CASTGTGVPDTQYF,TGTGCCAGCACAGGGACAGGGGTCCCAGATACGCAGTATTTT
12,NA,TRBV20-1,TRBJ1-2,NA,CSARDPVYGYTF,TGCAGTGCTAGAGATCCCGTTTATGGCTACACCTTC
18,NA,TRBV11-2,TRBJ2-3,NA,CASSLYYQRQDRTDTQYF,TGTGCCAGCAGCTTATATTATCAGAGACAGGACCGCACAGATACGCAGTATTTT
13,NA,TRBV29-1,TRBJ2-7,many,CSADTGSGYEQYF,TGCAGCGCAGACACAGGGTCGGGCTACGAGCAGTACTTC
16,NA,TRBV20-1,TRBJ2-1,many,CSASGWRGKSYNEQFF,TGCAGTGCTAGTGGTTGGAGGGGAAAGTCCTACAATGAGCAGTTCTTC
14,NA,TRBV20-1,TRBJ1-5,few,CSARTGEGGQPQHF,TGCAGTGCTAGAACTGGGGAGGGCGGACAGCCCCAGCATTTT
12,NA,TRBV2,TRBJ2-1,many,CASTSTGTREFF,TGTGCCAGCACTAGTACCGGGACAAGGGAGTTCTTC
12,NA,TRBV20-1,TRBJ1-1,few,CSAPILLGEAFF,TGCAGTGCTCCAATATTACTGGGAGAAGCTTTCTTT
14,TRBD2,TRBV20-1,TRBJ2-3,NA,CSARPGLAGDTQYF,TGCAGTGCTAGACCGGGACTAGCCGGGGATACGCAGTATTTT
15,NA,TRBV12-3/TRBV12-4,TRBJ1-6,few,CASSSGISYNSPLHF,TGTGCCAGCAGCTCAGGGATCTCCTATAATTCACCCCTCCACTTT
12,NA,TRBV29-1,TRBJ2-7,NA,CSVAGTGIEQYF,TGCAGCGTTGCCGGAACAGGGATCGAGCAGTACTTC
14,TRBD1,TRBV15,TRBJ2-7,NA,CATSRDRGLYEQYF,TGTGCCACCAGTCGGGACAGGGGCCTCTACGAGCAGTACTTC
14,NA,TRBV6-2/TRBV6-3,TRBJ1-2,NA,CASSYSRTLNGYTF,TGTGCCAGCAGTTACTCCAGGACACTGAATGGCTACACCTTC
15,TRBD1,TRBV9,TRBJ2-7,few,CASSVAGQGRAEQYF,TGTGCCAGCAGCGTAGCGGGACAGGGGAGGGCCGAGCAGTACTTC
16,NA,TRBV20-1,TRBJ2-5,few,CSARDFGASRWETQYF,TGCAGTGCTAGAGATTTCGGGGCCTCCCGGTGGGAGACCCAGTACTTC
12,NA,TRBV28,TRBJ2-7,NA,CASGWSSYEQYF,TGTGCCAGCGGATGGAGCTCCTACGAGCAGTACTTC